This entry lists 7 T cell receptor beta chains sequenced from one sample in a study of blood T cell repertoires in COVID-19. Profiled with immunoSEQ multiplex PCR; TCRdb holds only in-frame clones, not every one. The sample lists around 93,000 clones, around 80% occurring once. Sequenced: peripheral blood. The receptors here all came from a man aged 60 to 75 with acute or convalescent COVID-19.

J is TRBJ1-2 and V is TRBV5-1, with 10 bases identical to TRBD1. Trimming at V came to 2 bases and at J to 3 bases, leaving 10 bases not matched to a gene. Per germline, CDR1 SGHRS and CDR2 YFSETQ. The CDR3 is 17 amino acids. The CDR3 DNA follows: TGCGCCAGCAGCTTAGCACTTGCCGGGACAGGGGACTATGGCTACACCTTC. Its translation is CASSLALAGTGDYGYTF.

This clone was counted a few times. CDR3 DNA: TGCGCCAGCAGCCAGGCCGACAGGGACGGCTACGAGCAGTACTTC. Translating gives CASSQADRDGYEQYF. The V call is TRBV4-1, the J call TRBJ2-7, with 7 positions matching TRBD1. V lost 3 bases to trimming and J lost 3 bases; unmatched junction nucleotides: 8. The germline V gene has CDR1 MGHRA and CDR2 YSYEKL. The CDR3 consists of 15 residues.

This clone was recorded once. V gene TRBV29-1 combines with J gene TRBJ2-3; TRBD2 is a possible D gene (5 bases). V shed 6 bases and J shed 8 bases, with 18 bases lying between them. The CDR3 is 13 residues long. In germline, CDR1 is SQVTM, CDR2 ANQGSEA. CDR3 in DNA: TGCAGCGTGAAAGGCGGGTCCTTGGTTACGCAGTATTTT. Its translation is CSVKGGSLVTQYF.

This clone was picked up one time. This chain's CDR3 is CASSAVGGAYSDTQYF. CDR3 in DNA: TGTGCCAGCAGCGCTGTAGGGGGGGCTTATTCAGATACGCAGTATTTT. This chain joins TRBV9 and TRBJ2-3, with TRBD2 as a possible D gene (7 bases). The V gene lost 3 bases and the J gene lost 4 bases, with 18 bases spanning the gap. Germline-derived CDR1 and CDR2 are SGDLS and YYNGEE. The CDR3 covers 16 residues.

The chain combines TRBV11-2 with TRBJ1-1; D is perhaps TRBD1 (6 bases). Trimming stripped 6 bases from V and 2 bases from J, with 10 bases between. Germline V lookup: CDR1 SGHAT, CDR2 FQNNGV. This CDR3 has 13 amino acids. The CDR3 sequence: CASRRQVNTEAFF. The CDR3 region has the DNA TGTGCCAGCAGACGACAGGTAAACACTGAAGCTTTCTTT.

This clone was detected a few times. The chain uses TRBV21-1 and TRBJ2-3; TRBD2 was called by the table and not checked on the DNA. TRBV21-1 counts as a pseudogene. The CDR3 runs to 17 residues. The CDR3 loop reads CASSTPRAGGGTDTQYF. The CDR3 DNA reads TGTGCCAGCAGCACTCCCAGAGCGGGAGGGGGAACAGATACGCAGTATTTT.

The V call is TRBV6-6, the J call TRBJ1-1, with D perhaps TRBD1 (5 bases). V lost 10 bases to trimming and J lost 1 base, with 16 bases between them. The length of the CDR3 is 14 residues. Per germline, CDR1 MNHNY and CDR2 SVGAGI (reference sequence). DNA of the CDR3: TGTGCCACCATTCCGGAGGGGCCGAACACTGAAGCTTTCTTT. Its protein is CATIPEGPNTEAFF.